One and the same sample provided the 10 T cell receptor beta chains below, sequenced in a study of identical twins (dated by TCRdb to the mid-2010s). Library construction relied on 5' RACE. This sample was sequenced with an Illumina HiSeq 2000. The public reads were run again by TCRdb, first through fastp at Q25 and then through MiXCR, and only productive beta chains were kept. All rows with the same CDR3 protein become a single entry with the most common DNA and genes. Counted in this sample were 600,000 to 700,000 distinct CDR3 sequences; approximately 22% of them appeared once. 4.3% of the sample rests with the top ten. This sample also belongs to another study, concerning T cells expressing NK-cell markers.

Sequenced input: PBMCs. The receptor set was obtained from a woman under 30 in good health.

Only a few counts were recorded for this clonotype. V gene TRBV28 combines with J gene TRBJ2-1; D ambiguous. V shed 4 bases and J shed 8 bases, with 15 bases lying between them. Germline values: CDR1 MDHEN, CDR2 SYDVKM. The CDR3 consists of 14 residues. The DNA of the CDR3 is TGTGCCAGCAGTTCCCGACTGGGAATGGATGAGCAGTTCTTC. Translation gives CASSSRLGMDEQFF.

This clonotype occurred a few times. The chain couples TRBV10-3 to TRBJ2-3; 12 positions agree with TRBD2. Germline CDR1 is ENHRY and CDR2 is SYGVKD. J gave up 1 base and V 3 bases, and 17 bases lay outside the gene matches. The CDR3 is 21 amino acids. In DNA form, the CDR3 reads TGTGCCATCAGTGACCCTGACCCGCGACTAGCGGGAGACGAAGGCACAGATACGCAGTATTTT. Residues: CAISDPDPRLAGDEGTDTQYF.

This clonotype was counted a few times. The chain couples TRBV12-3 or TRBV12-4 to TRBJ2-2, with D hard to call. The CDR3 sequence is 13 residues long. The V and J ends lost 3 bases and 2 bases respectively, with 4 bases between them. CDR3 region: CASSFDNTGELFF. The CDR3 nucleotides are TGTGCCAGCAGTTTTGACAACACCGGGGAGCTGTTTTTT.

This clonotype was found a few times. This sequence joins TRBV5-1 and TRBJ2-4; 8 positions agree with TRBD2. V shed 1 base, J shed 1 base, and the junction held 10 bases outside the gene matches. This CDR3 has 18 amino acids. The V gene's germline CDR1 is SGHRS and CDR2 YFSETQ. Here the CDR3 reads CASSLSRGGSVAKNIQYF. The DNA for the CDR3 is TGCGCCAGCAGCTTGTCCCGGGGGGGAAGTGTGGCCAAAAACATTCAGTACTTC.

This clonotype was detected many times. The chain recombines TRBV4-3 with TRBJ2-1; 9 bases map to TRBD1. The length of the CDR3 is 14 residues. Unmatched junction bases numbered 6, after V lost 4 bases and J lost 8 bases. Germline V CDR1 and CDR2: LGHNA, YSLEER. CDR3 amino acids: CASSLQQGADEQFF. Here the CDR3 DNA reads TGCGCCAGCAGCCTGCAACAGGGGGCGGATGAGCAGTTCTTC.

V usage is TRBV7-9 and J usage is TRBJ1-6; D may be TRBD1 (5 bases). This CDR3 contains 14 residues. V gave up 3 bases and J gave up 7 bases, with 10 bases separating them. Germline assignment: CDR1 SEHNR and CDR2 FQNEAQ (reference sequence). The CDR3 reads CASSLTAKNSPLHF. In nucleotides, the CDR3 is TGTGCCAGCAGCTTGACAGCAAAGAATTCACCCCTCCACTTT.

CDR3 residues: CASSWGQEGNTIYF. The DNA for the CDR3 is TGTGCCAGCAGTTGGGGCCAGGAGGGAAACACCATATATTTT. The chain is built from TRBV12-3 or TRBV12-4 and TRBJ1-3; D is perhaps TRBD1 (5 bases). This CDR3 has 14 residues. The V gene lost 4 bases and the J gene lost 4 bases, with 11 bases spanning the gap.

This clonotype was counted at least ten times. The J gene is TRBJ2-1, the V gene TRBV7-3, with D possibly called TRBD1 or TRBD2 (5 bases each). Trimming left V 6 bases short and J 4 bases short, with 16 bases between. The CDR3 extends over 15 amino acids. CDR1 and CDR2 from the germline V gene are SGHTA and FQGTGA. CDR3 in amino acids: CASSLQGARYNEQFF. CDR3 bases: TGTGCCAGCAGTCTCCAGGGAGCTCGATACAATGAGCAGTTCTTC. Full variable domain (missing parts from reference TRBV7-3 and TRBJ2-1): GAGVSQTPSNKVTEKGKYVELRCDPISGHTALYWYRQSLGQGPEFLIYFQGTGAADDSGLPNDRFFAVRPEGSVSTLKIQRTERGDSAVYLCASSLQGARYNEQFFGPGTRLTVL.

This clonotype was observed many times. This chain links TRBV12-3 or TRBV12-4 with TRBJ1-4; D uncertain. Between the trimmed V and J ends, which lost 5 bases and 4 bases, there was a span of 2 bases. The CDR3 has 11 amino acids. The CDR3 region is CASSVNEKLFF. The DNA of the CDR3 is TGTGCCAGCAGTGTTAATGAAAAACTGTTTTTT.

This clonotype occurred a few times. CDR3 coding DNA: TGTGCCAGCAGCGTTAGAGCGGGTGTAGATACGCAGTATTTT. Translated: CASSVRAGVDTQYF. This chain joins TRBV9 and TRBJ2-3, with D possibly TRBD2 on 6 matching bases. This CDR3 has 14 amino acids. The germline V gene encodes CDR1 SGDLS and CDR2 YYNGEE. Trimming took off 2 bases at V and 5 bases at J, with 12 bases between the two ends.